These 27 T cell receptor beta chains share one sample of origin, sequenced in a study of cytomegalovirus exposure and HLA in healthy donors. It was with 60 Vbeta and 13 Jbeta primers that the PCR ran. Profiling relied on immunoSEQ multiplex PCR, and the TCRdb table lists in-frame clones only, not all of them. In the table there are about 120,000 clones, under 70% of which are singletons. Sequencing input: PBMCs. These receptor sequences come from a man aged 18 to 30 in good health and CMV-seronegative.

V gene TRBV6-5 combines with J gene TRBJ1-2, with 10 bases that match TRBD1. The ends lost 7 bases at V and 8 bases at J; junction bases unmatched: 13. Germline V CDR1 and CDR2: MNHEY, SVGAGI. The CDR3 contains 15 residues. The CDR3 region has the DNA TGTGCCAGCACCAAGCAGCCGGGACAGGGGCACGGCTACACCTTC. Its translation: CASTKQPGQGHGYTF.

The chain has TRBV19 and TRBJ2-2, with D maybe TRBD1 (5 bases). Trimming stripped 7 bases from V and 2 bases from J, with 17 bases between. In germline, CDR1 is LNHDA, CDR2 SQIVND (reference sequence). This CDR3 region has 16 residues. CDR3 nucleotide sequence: TGTGCCAGTACCGTTGGGGCCCTCCAAAACACCGGGGAGCTGTTTTTT. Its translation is CASTVGALQNTGELFF.

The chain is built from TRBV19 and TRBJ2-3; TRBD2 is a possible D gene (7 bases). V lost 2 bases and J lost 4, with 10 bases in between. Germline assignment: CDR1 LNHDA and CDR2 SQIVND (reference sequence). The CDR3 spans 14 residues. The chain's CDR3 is CASSITGGPDTQYF. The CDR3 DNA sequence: TGTGCCAGTAGTATAACGGGGGGCCCAGATACGCAGTATTTT.

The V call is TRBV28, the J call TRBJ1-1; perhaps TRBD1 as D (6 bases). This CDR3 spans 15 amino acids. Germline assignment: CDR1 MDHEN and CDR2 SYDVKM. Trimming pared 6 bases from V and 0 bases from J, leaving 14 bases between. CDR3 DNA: TGTGCCAGCAGCCCGAGGGGACAATTGAACACTGAAGCTTTCTTT. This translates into CASSPRGQLNTEAFF.

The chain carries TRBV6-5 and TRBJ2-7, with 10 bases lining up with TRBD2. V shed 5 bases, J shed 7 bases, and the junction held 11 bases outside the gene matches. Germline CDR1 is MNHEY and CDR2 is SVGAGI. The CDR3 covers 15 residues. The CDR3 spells CASSRSGAGGREQYF. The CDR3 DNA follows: TGTGCCAGCAGTCGCTCGGGAGCGGGGGGGCGAGAGCAGTACTTC.

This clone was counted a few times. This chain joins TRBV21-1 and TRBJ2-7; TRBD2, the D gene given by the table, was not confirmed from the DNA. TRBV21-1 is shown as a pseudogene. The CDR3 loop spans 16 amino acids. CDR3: CASSNVQGGPRYEQYF. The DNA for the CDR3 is TGTGCCAGCAGCAACGTTCAGGGAGGTCCCAGGTACGAGCAGTACTTC.

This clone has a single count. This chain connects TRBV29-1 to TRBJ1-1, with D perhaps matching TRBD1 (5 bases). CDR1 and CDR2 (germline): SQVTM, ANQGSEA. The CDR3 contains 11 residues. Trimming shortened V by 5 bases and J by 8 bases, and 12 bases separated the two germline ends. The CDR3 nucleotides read TGCAGCGTTAGGGGTCCTCGGGAAGCTTTCTTT. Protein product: CSVRGPREAFF.

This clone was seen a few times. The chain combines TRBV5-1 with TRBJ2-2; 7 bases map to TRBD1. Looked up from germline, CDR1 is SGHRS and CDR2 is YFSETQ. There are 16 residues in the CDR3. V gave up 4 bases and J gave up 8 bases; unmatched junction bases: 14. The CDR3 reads CASSHPPGQMMGELFF. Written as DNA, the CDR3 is TGCGCCAGCAGCCACCCCCCGGGACAGATGATGGGGGAGCTGTTTTTT.

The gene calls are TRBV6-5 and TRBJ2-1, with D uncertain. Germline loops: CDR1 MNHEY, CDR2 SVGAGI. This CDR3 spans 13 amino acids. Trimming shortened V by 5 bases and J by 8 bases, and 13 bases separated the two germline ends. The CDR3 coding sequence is TGTGCCAGCAGTCATTCAATAGTGGATGAGCAGTTCTTC. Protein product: CASSHSIVDEQFF.

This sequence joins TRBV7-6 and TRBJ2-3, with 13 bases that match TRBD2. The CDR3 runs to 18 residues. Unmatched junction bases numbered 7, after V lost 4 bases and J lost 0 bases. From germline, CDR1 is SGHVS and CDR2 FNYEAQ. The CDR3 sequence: CASSSPPGLAGSTDTQYF. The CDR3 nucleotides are TGTGCCAGCAGCTCCCCTCCGGGACTAGCGGGGAGCACAGATACGCAGTATTTT.

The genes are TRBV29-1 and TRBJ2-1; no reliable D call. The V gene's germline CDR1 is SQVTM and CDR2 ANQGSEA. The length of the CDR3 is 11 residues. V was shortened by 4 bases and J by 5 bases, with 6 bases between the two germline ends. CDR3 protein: CSVAEHNEQFF. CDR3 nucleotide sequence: TGCAGCGTTGCTGAGCACAATGAGCAGTTCTTC.

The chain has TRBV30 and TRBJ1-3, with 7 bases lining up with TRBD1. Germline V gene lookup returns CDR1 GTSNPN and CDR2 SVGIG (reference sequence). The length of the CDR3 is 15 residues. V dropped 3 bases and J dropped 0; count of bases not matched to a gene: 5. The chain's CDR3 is CAWSYRGRSGNTIYF. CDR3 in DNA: TGTGCCTGGAGCTACAGGGGCCGCTCTGGAAACACCATATATTTT. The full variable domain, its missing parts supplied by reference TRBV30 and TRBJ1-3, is SQTIHQWPATLVQPVGSPLSLECTVEGTSNPNLYWYRQAAGRGLQLLFYSVGIGQISSEVPQNLSASRPQDRQFILSSKKLLLSDSGFYLCAWSYRGRSGNTIYFGEGSWLTVV.

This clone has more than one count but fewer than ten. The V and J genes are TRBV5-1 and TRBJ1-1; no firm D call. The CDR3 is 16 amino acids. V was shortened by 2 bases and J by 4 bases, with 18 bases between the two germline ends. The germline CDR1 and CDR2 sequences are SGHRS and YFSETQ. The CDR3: CASSLDAGIGGTEAFF. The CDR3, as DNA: TGCGCCAGCAGCTTAGACGCGGGTATTGGAGGCACTGAAGCTTTCTTT.

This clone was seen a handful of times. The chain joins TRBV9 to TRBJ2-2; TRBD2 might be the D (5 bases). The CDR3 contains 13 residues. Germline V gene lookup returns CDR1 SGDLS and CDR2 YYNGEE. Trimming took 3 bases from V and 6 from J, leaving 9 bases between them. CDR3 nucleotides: TGTGCCAGCAGCGCGGACGGGGCCGGGGAGCTGTTTTTT. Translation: CASSADGAGELFF.

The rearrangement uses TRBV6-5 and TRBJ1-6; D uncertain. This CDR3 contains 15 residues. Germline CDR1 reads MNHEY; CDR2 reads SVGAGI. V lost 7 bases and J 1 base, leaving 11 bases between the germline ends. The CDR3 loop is CASTPEGSYNSPLHF. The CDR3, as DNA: TGTGCCAGCACCCCGGAGGGTTCCTATAATTCACCCCTCCACTTT.

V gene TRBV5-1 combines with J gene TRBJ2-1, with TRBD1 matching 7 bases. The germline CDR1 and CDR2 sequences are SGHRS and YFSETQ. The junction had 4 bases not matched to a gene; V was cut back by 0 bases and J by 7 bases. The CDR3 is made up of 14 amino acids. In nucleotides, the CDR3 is TGCGCCAGCAGCTTGGAGAGGGGGCGAAATGAGCAGTTCTTC. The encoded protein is CASSLERGRNEQFF. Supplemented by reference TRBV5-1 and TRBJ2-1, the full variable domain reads KAGVTQTPRYLIKTRGQQVTLSCSPISGHRSVSWYQQTPGQGLQFLFEYFSETQRNKGNFPGRFSGRQFSNSRSEMNVSTLELGDSALYLCASSLERGRNEQFFGPGTRLTVL.

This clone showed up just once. The DNA of the CDR3 is TGTGCCAGCGGCCTGACAGTCCCCAATCAGCCCCAGCATTTT. Its protein is CASGLTVPNQPQHF. This chain connects TRBV28 to TRBJ1-5; maybe TRBD1 (5 bases). Germline CDR1 MDHEN, CDR2 SYDVKM. Trimming removed 8 bases at V and 3 bases at J, with 14 bases between. CDR3 length: 14 residues. The complete variable domain, with remaining parts taken from reference TRBV28 and TRBJ1-5, reads DVKVTQSSRYLVKRTGEKVFLECVQDMDHENMFWYRQDPGLGLRLIYFSYDVKMKEKGDIPEGYSVSREKKERFSLILESASTNQTSMYLCASGLTVPNQPQHFGDGTRLSIL.

CDR3 nucleotides: TGTGCCAGTAGTATAAGGGGTTCTTCCAGCATGCACAATGAGCAGTTCTTC. Translation gives CASSIRGSSSMHNEQFF. The V gene is TRBV19, the J gene TRBJ2-1, with D possibly matching TRBD1 (5 bases). V shed 2 bases and J shed 5 bases, with 19 bases lying between them. Germline CDR1 LNHDA, CDR2 SQIVND (reference sequence). This CDR3 is 17 amino acids long.

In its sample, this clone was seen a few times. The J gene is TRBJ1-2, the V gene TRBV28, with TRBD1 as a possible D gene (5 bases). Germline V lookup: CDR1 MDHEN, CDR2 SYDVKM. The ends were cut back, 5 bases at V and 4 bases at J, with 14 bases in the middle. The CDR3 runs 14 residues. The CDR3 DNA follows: TGTGCCAGCAGTAGCGGGGCGGTTTCCTATGGCTACACCTTC. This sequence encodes CASSSGAVSYGYTF.

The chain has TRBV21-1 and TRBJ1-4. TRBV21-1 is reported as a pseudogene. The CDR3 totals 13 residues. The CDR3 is CASSPESGEKLFF. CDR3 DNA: TGTGCCAGCAGCCCTGAATCGGGGGAAAAACTGTTTTTT.

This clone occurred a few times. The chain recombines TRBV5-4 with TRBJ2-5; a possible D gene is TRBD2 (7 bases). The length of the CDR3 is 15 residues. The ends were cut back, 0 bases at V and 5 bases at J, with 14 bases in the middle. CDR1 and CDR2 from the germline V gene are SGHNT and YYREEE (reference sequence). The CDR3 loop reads CASSLAGGGGETQYF. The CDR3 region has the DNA TGTGCCAGCAGCTTGGCCGGGGGAGGGGGGGAGACCCAGTACTTC.

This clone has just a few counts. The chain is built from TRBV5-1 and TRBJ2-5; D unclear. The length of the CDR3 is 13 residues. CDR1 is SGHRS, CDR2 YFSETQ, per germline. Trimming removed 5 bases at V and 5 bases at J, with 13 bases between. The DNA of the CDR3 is TGCGCCAGCAGTGGGTCAGGAAGGGAGACCCAGTACTTC. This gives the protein CASSGSGRETQYF.

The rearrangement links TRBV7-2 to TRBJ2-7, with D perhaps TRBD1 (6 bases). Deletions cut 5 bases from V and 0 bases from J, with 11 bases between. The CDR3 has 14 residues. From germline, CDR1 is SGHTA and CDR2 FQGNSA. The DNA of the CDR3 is TGTGCCAGCAGCAACAACAGGGTCTCCTACGAGCAGTACTTC. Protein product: CASSNNRVSYEQYF.

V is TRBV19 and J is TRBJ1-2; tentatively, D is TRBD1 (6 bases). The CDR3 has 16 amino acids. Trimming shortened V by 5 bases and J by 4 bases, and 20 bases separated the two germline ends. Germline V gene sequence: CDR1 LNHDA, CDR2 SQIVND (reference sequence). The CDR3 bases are TGTGCCAGTAGTGAACAGTCCGGACAGAGGAGCTATGGCTACACCTTC. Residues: CASSEQSGQRSYGYTF.

The CDR3: CASSGVSGGQGQETQYF. CDR3 DNA sequence: TGTGCCAGCAGCGGTGTTTCAGGGGGACAGGGGCAAGAGACCCAGTACTTC. The V gene is TRBV9, the J gene TRBJ2-5, with 10 bases identical to TRBD1. CDR1 and CDR2 from the germline V gene are SGDLS and YYNGEE. This CDR3 region has 17 residues. V shed 3 bases and J 2 bases; nucleotides not matched to a gene: 10.

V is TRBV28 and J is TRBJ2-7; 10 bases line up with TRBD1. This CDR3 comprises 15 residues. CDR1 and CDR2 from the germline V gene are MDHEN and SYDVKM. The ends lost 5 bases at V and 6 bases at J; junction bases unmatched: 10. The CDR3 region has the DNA TGTGCCAGCAGTGCCTCTGGGACAGGGGAAGGCGAGCAGTACTTC. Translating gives CASSASGTGEGEQYF.

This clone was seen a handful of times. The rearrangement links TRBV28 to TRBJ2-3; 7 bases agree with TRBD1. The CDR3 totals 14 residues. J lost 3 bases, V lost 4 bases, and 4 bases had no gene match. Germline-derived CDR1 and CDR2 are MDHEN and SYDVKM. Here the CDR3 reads CASSSGGSTDTQYF. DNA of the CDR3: TGTGCCAGCAGTTCAGGGGGTTCTACAGATACGCAGTATTTT.